This TCR beta chain was recorded in a study of blood T cell repertoires in COVID-19. Overall study context: Samples of COVID-19 (acute and convalescent) were obtained from the United States, Italy and Spain.

Some clones are missing from TCRdb's copy, which holds only in-frame ones; the method was immunoSEQ multiplex PCR. Counted here are approximately 74,000 clones, roughly 90% occurring once; the ten biggest clones make up about 1.2%. This CDR3 region has 14 residues. Per the germline V gene, CDR1 is SGHTA and CDR2 is FQGTGA. After removal of 5 bases from V and 2 bases from J, the junction contained 4 bases not matched to a gene. The V call is TRBV7-3, the J call TRBJ2-3, with 7 bases aligning to TRBD2. Sequenced: peripheral blood. The receptor was isolated from a woman aged 60-70 years with acute or convalescent COVID-19. The CDR3 loop reads CASSPGTTTDTQYF. CDR3 DNA sequence: TGTGCCAGCAGCCCTGGGACTACCACAGATACGCAGTATTTT.